This TCR beta chain comes out of a study of T cell responses to AZD1222 COVID-19 vaccine listed by TCRdb under 2021. Some background on the complete study: Because spike-specific TCR depth and breadth did not differ between the two schedules, AZD1222 recipients who got a second dose at roughly 4 weeks were pooled with those who got a second dose at roughly 12 weeks. TCR sequencing covered over 230 trial participants: 200 to 220 given two doses of AZD1222 and 26 given two doses of MenACWY control vaccine. Trial participants were enrolled by age into subgroups of 18-55, 56-69 and 70-plus years, and roughly 150, 30 and 60 TCR-sequenced participants, respectively, were included in these subgroups.

The CDR3 regions of human TCRbeta chains were analyzed by immunosequencing. Per the authors' processing: Repertoire TCRs were matched against a reference library of SARS-CoV-2-specific TCRs generated with the MIRA antigen-specificity platform. Breadth was defined as the fraction of unique TCRs that were SARS-CoV-2-associated. Depth was defined as the fraction of total T cells that were SARS-CoV-2-associated. Using the MIRA data, every spike-specific TCR was mapped to the spike region that the TCR reacted to and assigned to either a CD4 or a CD8 class. Log10-transformed breadth and depth values were compared by one-way ANOVA with Sidak's multiple comparisons tests. Imported from immuneACCESS, the table was reduced by TCRdb to in-frame sequences with V and J called. These copies leave out some clones; in studies compared against another copy, an unresolved V gene accounts for under half, and the cause of the remainder is not known. D and trimming were read from the DNA, whereas the V and J calls and clone size are those reported in that table. This sample gives 100,000 to 150,000 clones in total; over 75% of them show up just once. The ten largest clones take up 10% of the sample.

A note on this clone: Its recognized antigen is unknown. There are no base qualities to consult, and no much larger clone falls within one base.

What the time point label conveys for this sample: baseline before first vaccination. Vaccinee samples were obtained from the UK trials COV001 and COV002, which included a single-blind randomized controlled phase 2/3 trial of AZD1222 (ChAdOx1 nCoV-19) in healthy adults. Trial participant PBMC samples were collected at day 0 and day 28 after the second dose for TCRbeta chain sequencing. Study-wide conclusions, independent of this receptor: The 56-69-year group was small, and its depth increase did not reach significance, likely because of low power. Only five to seven AZD1222 recipients were SARS-CoV-2 seropositive at baseline, limiting conclusions about previously exposed vaccinees. Participants were mostly white British, with more females than males. The authors suggested clonal diversity may have been underestimated. The vaccine-associated CD4 TCRs covered the entire spike protein, and the dominant responses fell in regions 160-218 and 743-854. Because no day 14 peak-response samples were available, repertoires were characterized only after the peak T cell response. After two AZD1222 doses, both the breadth and the depth of spike-specific TCRs were significantly higher than at day 0 and than in MenACWY recipients. Reportedly, close to half of the unique spike-specific TCRs recognized epitopes lying outside the regions that are mutated in the B.1.351 and B.1.1.7 variants.

This material consisted of peripheral blood, taken on day 0 of AZD1222 vaccination. This receptor was identified in an adult in good health.

The nucleotides read TGTGCCAGCAGCCTTTGGATGGATACGCAGTATTTT. Its amino acids are CASSLWMDTQYF. This sequence uses TRBV3-1 (or the pseudogene TRBV3-2) and TRBJ2-3; there is no confident call for the D gene. A distance of 8 bases separates the germline ends of V and J, which lose 4 bases and 6 bases respectively. The germline V gene (reference sequence) sets CDR1 to LGHDT and CDR2 to YNNKEL. Taken from cysteine to phenylalanine, the CDR3 has 12 residues. Only CDR3 DNA remains: 36 bases, in frame from the first base.